Ten or more counts support the clone carrying this TCR beta chain. Its antigen is unidentified. These data belong to a study of CD8 T cells in ankylosing spondylitis. Study results and limitations: Reportedly, matched ankylosing spondylitis synovial fluid was significantly enriched for disease-linked clones. There were earlier reports of some motif variants in reactive arthritis synovial fluid and blood. Within ankylosing spondylitis blood, a TCR beta motif made up of seven or eight highly homologous variants appeared to be characteristic.

TCR beta libraries were made by quantitative 5'-RACE with molecular barcodes. TCRdb analysed the 5' RACE reads with MiXCR anew, one entry per CDR3 protein. The table has over 150,000 distinct CDR3 sequences, 18% seen once. This TCR came from a male donor aged 5 to 30 with ankylosing spondylitis or in good health (not recorded which). Sequencing was performed on blood, either unsorted or a sorted T cell fraction (not recorded which).

The CDR3 bases are TGCGCCAGCAGCTTGCCGGGACAGTTATATGGCTACACCTTC. It translates to CASSLPGQLYGYTF. The chain joins TRBV5-1 to TRBJ1-2; 7 positions agree with TRBD1. V was pared by 1 base and J by 5 bases, with 5 bases of the junction left unmatched. The CDR3 sequence is 14 residues long. Germline CDR1 reads SGHRS; CDR2 reads YFSETQ.